A single sample is the source of the 32 T cell receptor beta chains below, sequenced in a study of tumor-infiltrating lymphocytes in primary liver carcinoma. The template, roughly 0.45 ug total RNA, yielded TCR beta cDNA made with a constant-region primer. ARM-PCR was slightly modified, and three nested multiplex PCR rounds with it gave rise to the TCR beta libraries. Running 10 cycles apiece, the first two PCR rounds relied on TRBV1-TRBV30 forward primers together with a C-beta reverse primer. TCRdb re-called the multiplex PCR reads with MiXCR, one entry per CDR3 protein. The repertoire includes some 20,000 distinct CDR3 sequences, roughly 80% of them detected once, and roughly 40% sits in the top ten. Co-extracting RNA and DNA was done with about 17-31 mg of unsorted bulk tissue as input. Sequencing was performed on liver tumor tissue from sampling region 4. This sample's subset: tumor region T4, right-lateral pole. These receptors all come from a woman in her thirties with primary liver carcinoma and hepatitis B virus infection.

The V and J genes are TRBV4-2 and TRBJ2-7, with 10 bases matching TRBD1. The CDR3 contains 18 residues. The J segment lost 5 bases and the V segment lost 7 bases, leaving 20 bases of the junction unmatched. Germline CDR1 is LGHNA and CDR2 is YNFKEQ. The CDR3 protein is CASNQEHIGQGGPHEQYF. CDR3 DNA: TGTGCCAGCAACCAGGAACACATAGGACAGGGGGGACCGCACGAGCAGTACTTC.

Comments on this clonotype: Germline and junction disagree at one end, which may indicate a read error. The chain recombines TRBV4-2 with TRBJ2-1; D not resolved. The CDR3 spans 18 residues. Germline CDR1 LGHNA, CDR2 YNFKEQ. The chain's CDR3 is CDSCQVVSVRSSYNEQFF. The CDR3 region has the DNA TGTGACAGCTGCCAGGTAGTGAGCGTCCGAAGCTCCTACAATGAGCAGTTCTTC.

Ten or more counts support this clonotype. The V gene is TRBV6-1, the J gene TRBJ2-1; D might be TRBD2 (5 bases). This CDR3 is built from 13 residues. Trimming removed 1 base from V and 8 bases from J, with 9 bases in between. Germline values: CDR1 MNHNS, CDR2 SASEGT. CDR3 region: CASSEVGVDEQFF. Written as DNA, the CDR3 is TGTGCCAGCAGTGAAGTGGGAGTCGATGAGCAGTTCTTC.

In regard to this clonotype: This is likely a read error, given that the CDR3 carries no conserved phenylalanine or tryptophan at its end. This chain connects TRBV6-2 or TRBV6-3 to TRBJ2-2; a possible D gene is TRBD2 (5 bases). V gave up 9 bases and J gave up 8 bases, with 19 bases separating them. Per germline, CDR1 MNHEY and CDR2 SVGEGT. This CDR3 is 14 amino acids long. CDR3 in amino acids: CASEGGVPTGELFI. DNA of the CDR3: TGTGCCAGTGAAGGAGGAGTTCCCACTGGGGAGCTGTTTATT.

In the case of this clonotype: An end of the junction does not agree with germline; a read error may underlie this. The chain employs TRBV29-1 and TRBJ2-7; D is ambiguous. This CDR3 comprises 15 residues. Germline assignment: CDR1 SQVTM and CDR2 ANQGSEA. The CDR3 protein is CSIEEEKGSSYEQYF. The CDR3 DNA follows: TGCAGCATTGAAGAGGAGAAAGGGTCCTCGTACGAGCAGTACTTC.

By share of the sample, this clonotype is medium-sized. V gene TRBV6-5 combines with J gene TRBJ2-7; TRBD2 matches 9 bases. The V and J ends lost 4 bases and 5 bases, in that order; junction bases with no gene match: 12. Germline V gene data show CDR1 as MNHEY and CDR2 as SVGAGI. The CDR3 totals 16 residues. The CDR3 protein is CASSSPWIAGVNEQYF. The CDR3 DNA is TGTGCCAGCAGTTCACCTTGGATAGCGGGAGTCAACGAGCAGTACTTC.

On this clonotype itself: This likely comes from a read error, as the CDR3 has no conserved phenylalanine or tryptophan at its end. Because the CDR3's place on the DNA is in doubt, the DNA is left out and the CDR3 is given as listed by TCRdb. This CDR3 is CAISFLNGEQFI. The gene calls are TRBV11-2 and TRBJ2-1. With termini counted, the CDR3 has 12 amino acids. From germline, CDR1 is SGHAT and CDR2 FQNNGV.

The genes are TRBV5-1 and TRBJ2-1, with 7 bases fitting TRBD1. Germline assignment: CDR1 SGHRS and CDR2 YFSETQ. Trimming took 7 bases from V and 9 from J; bases not matched to a gene: 19. This CDR3 is built from 16 residues. The CDR3 protein is CASGWGSDRAPIEQFF. The CDR3 DNA reads TGCGCCAGCGGCTGGGGAAGTGACAGGGCTCCCATTGAGCAGTTCTTC. The entire variable domain, with the rest obtained from reference TRBV5-1 and TRBJ2-1, is as follows: KAGVTQTPRYLIKTRGQQVTLSCSPISGHRSVSWYQQTPGQGLQFLFEYFSETQRNKGNFPGRFSGRQFSNSRSEMNVSTLELGDSALYLCASGWGSDRAPIEQFFGPGTRLTVL.

This CDR3 reads CASSMTGFSGANVLTF. CDR3 in DNA: TGTGCCAGCAGCATGACCGGCTTCTCTGGGGCCAACGTCCTGACTTTC. The chain has TRBV5-8 and TRBJ2-6; D not certain. Germline V lookup: CDR1 SGHTS, CDR2 YDEGEE. This CDR3 spans 16 amino acids. V lost 4 bases and J 0 bases, leaving 11 bases between the germline ends.

This clonotype was observed once. The junction and the germline gene differ at one end; a read error may be behind it. This rearrangement joins TRBV29-1 to TRBJ2-1; 7 bases line up with TRBD2. This CDR3 comprises 12 residues. Germline V gene sequence: CDR1 SQVTM, CDR2 ANQGSEA. This CDR3 reads CSALWDYNGQFF. The CDR3 region has the DNA TGTAGCGCCTTATGGGACTACAATGGACAGTTCTTC.

About this clonotype itself: No conserved phenylalanine or tryptophan is present at the end of the CDR3, so a read error is the likely explanation. The chain has TRBV11-2 and TRBJ2-5; D gene ambiguous. The V end lost 5 bases, the J end lost 4 bases, and 8 bases lay between the germline ends. Germline assignment: CDR1 SGHAT and CDR2 FQNNGV. The CDR3 totals 12 residues. The CDR3 sequence: CASSLGLETQYS. For the CDR3, the DNA is TGTGCCAGCAGCCTGGGGTTAGAGACCCAGTACTCC.

Note on this clonotype: Given the absence of the conserved phenylalanine or tryptophan at the CDR3 end, a read error is likely. V gene TRBV10-3 combines with J gene TRBJ2-5; D remains unclear. The germline V gene has CDR1 ENHRY and CDR2 SYGVKD. The CDR3 has 15 amino acids. The CDR3 loop is CAISEPATRQGTQYL. CDR3 nucleotides: TGTGCCATCAGTGAGCCGGCTACCAGACAAGGGACCCAGTACTTG.

This clonotype has just a few counts. The V call is TRBV5-8, the J call TRBJ2-7; D is tentatively TRBD1 or TRBD2 (6 bases each). Trimming cost V 2 bases and J 0 bases, with 15 bases left between them. Germline CDR1 SGHTS, CDR2 YDEGEE. The CDR3 loop spans 16 amino acids. Here the CDR3 reads CASSLLGGDISYEQYF. CDR3 DNA: TGTGCCAGCAGCTTACTCGGGGGCGATATCTCCTACGAGCAGTACTTC.

V gene TRBV6-5 combines with J gene TRBJ2-5, with D tentatively TRBD2 (7 bases). CDR1 and CDR2 from the germline V gene are MNHEY and SVGAGI. The CDR3 totals 13 residues. DNA of the CDR3: TGTATCAGCAGTACCGAGGGGGGGCTGACCCAGTACTTC. Translated, it gives CISSTEGGLTQYF.

This clonotype was seen only once. V gene TRBV29-1 combines with J gene TRBJ2-3; no clear D gene. This CDR3 has 14 amino acids. Between the trimmed V and J ends, which lost 8 bases and 5 bases, there was a span of 20 bases. Germline CDR1 SQVTM, CDR2 ANQGSEA. The CDR3 DNA follows: TGCAGCCCTCGCTCAGAAAACGTTGTAGATACGCAGTATTTT. Its protein product is CSPRSENVVDTQYF.

Remarks on this clonotype: Germline is not matched at one junction end, which may reflect a read error. This chain uses TRBV4-1 with TRBJ2-4, with TRBD1 as a possible D gene (6 bases). The CDR3 runs to 16 residues. Germline V gives CDR1 MGHRA, CDR2 YSYEKL. CDR3 DNA sequence: TGCGCAAGCAGCCCAGAGATGAAAAGGGACACGAGCAAGTGGTGCTTC. This sequence encodes CASSPEMKRDTSKWCF.

With regard to this clonotype: In this CDR3 the conserved last residue, phenylalanine or tryptophan, is missing, so a read error is likely. Here the CDR3 reads CASCQPPNYGYTI. CDR3 coding DNA: TGTGCCAGCTGTCAGCCTCCGAACTATGGCTACACCATC. The V and J genes are TRBV28 and TRBJ1-2; no firm D call. Trimming left V 8 bases short and J 2 bases short, with 12 bases between. CDR3 length: 13 amino acids. CDR1 is MDHEN and CDR2 is SYDVKM in the germline V gene.

V usage is TRBV11-2 and J usage is TRBJ2-1; possible D gene TRBD2, 5 bases. The germline gives CDR1 SGHAT, CDR2 FQNNGV. CDR3 size: 16 residues. V dropped 1 base and J dropped 0 bases, with 10 bases sitting between them. CDR3 DNA sequence: TGTGCCAGCAGCTTAGTAGTAGGGAGCTCCTACAATGAGCAGTTCTTC. Its protein product is CASSLVVGSSYNEQFF.

The gene calls are TRBV4-2 and TRBJ1-4; no reliable D call. CDR3 length: 12 residues. Germline V CDR1 and CDR2: LGHNA, YNFKEQ. Trimming left V 3 bases short and J 11 bases short, with 10 bases between. The CDR3 DNA sequence: TGTGCCAGCAGCCAGAATAGGGAGAAACTGTTTTTT. This translates into CASSQNREKLFF.

This clonotype occurred a few times. Compared with germline, one end of the junction differs, possibly owing to a read error. CDR3 nucleotides: TGTACCAGCAGATCCCGGGACTTGGCCCACCAAGAGATCCAGTACTTC. Translation: CTSRSRDLAHQEIQYF. This sequence joins TRBV11-2 and TRBJ2-5; D perhaps matches TRBD2 (6 bases). Looked up from germline, CDR1 is SGHAT and CDR2 is FQNNGV. The CDR3 contains 16 residues.

As regards this clonotype: At one end, the junction sequence differs from germline, possibly due to a read error. The chain has TRBV28 and TRBJ1-6; D uncertain. CDR1 and CDR2 from the germline V gene are MDHEN and SYDVKM. The CDR3 runs to 14 residues. Here the CDR3 reads CASSGLSGTSPLNF. DNA for the CDR3: TGTGCCAGCAGTGGACTATCAGGAACTTCACCCCTCAACTTT.

This clonotype came up many times. A read error is possible here, since a much larger clone lies one base away. V and J are TRBV11-3 and TRBJ2-1; D is uncertain. The CDR3 extends over 14 amino acids. Germline-derived CDR1 and CDR2 are SGHNT and YENEEA. Deletions cut 6 bases from V and 9 bases from J, with 18 bases between. CDR3 sequence reads: CASRRATTSTEQFF. The CDR3 bases are TGTGCCAGCAGACGGGCTACTACGTCTACTGAGCAGTTCTTC.

The chain joins TRBV29-1 to TRBJ2-5, with D possibly being TRBD1 or TRBD2 (5 bases each). The V and J ends lost 2 bases and 5 bases respectively, with 15 bases between them. CDR3 length equals 14 residues. Germline loops: CDR1 SQVTM, CDR2 ANQGSEA. CDR3 protein: CSVETGRGVETQYF. In DNA form, the CDR3 reads TGCAGCGTTGAAACCGGAAGGGGAGTGGAGACCCAGTACTTC.

The sample holds a few counts of this clonotype. This sequence joins TRBV10-3 and TRBJ2-3; 10 positions match TRBD2. The CDR3 has 15 residues. J lost 2 bases, V lost 5 bases, and 4 bases had no gene match. The V gene's germline CDR1 is ENHRY and CDR2 SYGVKD. The CDR3, as DNA: TGTGCCATCAGTAGCGGGAGGGCCCTCACAGATACGCAGTATTTT. This encodes CAISSGRALTDTQYF.

This clonotype was seen repeatedly, ten times or more. This could be a read error, since a much larger clone is one nucleotide away. The chain links TRBV14 to TRBJ1-1; D is uncertain. CDR3 length equals 14 residues. CDR1 is SGHDN and CDR2 is FVKESK in the germline V gene. The CDR3, as DNA: TGTGCCAGCAGCCCCCCGGGGATGAACACTGAAGCTTACTTT. Residues: CASSPPGMNTEAYF.

For this clonotype: A junction boundary mismatches the germline segment, possibly from a read error. The chain uses TRBV11-2 and TRBJ2-7; no definite D call. The germline CDR1 and CDR2 sequences are SGHAT and FQNNGV. CDR3 length equals 15 residues. CDR3 loop: CASNLGVRDSYEQYF. In DNA, the CDR3 is TGTGCCAGCAACTTAGGAGTTAGGGATTCCTACGAGCAGTACTTC.

On this clonotype itself: One end of the junction does not line up with germline, which may come from a read error. The CDR3 nucleotides are TGTGGCAGCAGTTTCCCCCCTCCTAGCACAGATACGCAGTATTTC. This sequence encodes CGSSFPPPSTDTQYF. The chain employs TRBV12-3 or TRBV12-4 and TRBJ2-3; D is possibly TRBD2 (5 bases). This CDR3 region has 15 residues.

The table lists this clonotype with a count of one. An end of the junction differs from the germline gene, which may be a read error. The V gene is TRBV11-2, the J gene TRBJ2-5, with TRBD2 identical over 8 bases. CDR1 is SGHAT and CDR2 is FQNNGV in the germline V gene. CDR3 size: 16 residues. In nucleotides, the CDR3 is TGCGCCAGCAGCCAAACTCCTGGCGGGGGGAAAGAGACCTGGTACTTC. It specifies CASSQTPGGGKETWYF.

V is TRBV29-1 and J is TRBJ1-1; no firm D call. The CDR3 extends over 13 amino acids. The ends were cut back, 0 bases at V and 2 bases at J, with 7 bases in the middle. From germline, CDR1 is SQVTM and CDR2 ANQGSEA. CDR3 protein: CSVEDNPNTEAFF. CDR3 nucleotide sequence: TGCAGCGTTGAAGATAATCCTAACACTGAAGCTTTCTTT. Complete variable domain (other parts from reference TRBV29-1 and TRBJ1-1): SAVISQKPSRDICQRGTSLTIQCQVDSQVTMMFWYRQQPGQSLTLIATANQGSEATYESGFVIDKFPISRPNLTFSTLTVSNMSPEDSSIYLCSVEDNPNTEAFFGQGTRLTVV.

The gene calls are TRBV29-1 and TRBJ2-7, with a possible D match to TRBD1 (6 bases). Per germline, CDR1 SQVTM and CDR2 ANQGSEA. Trimming shortened V by 6 bases and J by 2 bases, and 8 bases separated the two germline ends. This CDR3 has 11 amino acids. DNA of the CDR3: TGCAGCGTGGGGGCCACCTACGAGCAGTACTTC. It is translated as CSVGATYEQYF.

Concerning this clonotype: The CDR3 carries no conserved terminal phenylalanine or tryptophan, so it likely arises from a read error. The chain combines TRBV29-1 with TRBJ1-1; 7 nucleotides align to TRBD1. The CDR3 has 12 residues. Germline trimming cut 6 bases from V and 9 bases from J; bases unmatched to any gene: 10. The germline gives CDR1 SQVTM, CDR2 ANQGSEA. Here the CDR3 reads CSVETGSIKAFL. CDR3 nucleotide sequence: TGCAGCGTCGAGACAGGGAGCATTAAAGCTTTCTTA.

Concerning this clonotype: Because the CDR3 is missing its conserved closing phenylalanine or tryptophan, this is likely a read error. This chain uses TRBV4-3 with TRBJ2-7, with 7 bases lining up with TRBD2. The germline gives CDR1 LGHNA, CDR2 YSLEER. The CDR3 totals 18 residues. CDR3: CASSQAVTGGHISNEQYL. The CDR3 DNA is TGTGCCAGCAGCCAAGCTGTGACGGGGGGTCACATCAGCAACGAGCAGTACTTA.